This paragraph covers one TCR beta chain sequence. Its antigen is currently not known. Base-call qualities are not available, and no considerably larger clone is one nucleotide away. These data originate in a study of beta chain features in type 1 diabetes (dated by TCRdb to the late 2010s). Some background on the complete study: No differences in mean age, gender distribution, total cell number or subset yield were found between patients and healthy donors. A total of approximately 99,000,000 sorted cells were examined across all samples, and RNA yield correlated strongly with the number of cells per subset. In the study, TCRB repertoires of sorted circulating CD4+ T cell subsets from recently diagnosed type 1 diabetes patients were compared with those of matched healthy donors. Regulatory and stem cell-like memory subsets were isolated from only 8 patients and roughly eight healthy donors, whereas naive and central memory subsets came from all 28 donors.

Taken from the germline V gene, the CDR1 and CDR2 loops are SGHDN and FVKESK. Inclusive of the bounding cysteine and phenylalanine, the CDR3 is 13 residues long. Only CDR3 DNA remains: 39 bases, in frame from the first base. V was cut back by 0 bases and J by 5 bases, leaving a gap of 4 bases between them. The investigation overall reported the following: HLA sub-analyses involved small numbers of individuals, so any influence of HLA type on TCRB rearrangement remained unresolved. PCR may preferentially amplify shorter templates, but because patient and control samples were amplified and corrected together, any resulting skew would affect both groups equally. Sequencing cDNA rather than genomic DNA could over-represent highly expressing activated cells, although activation and CD3 levels did not differ between groups. A moderate but significant shortening of TCRB CDR3 length was observed in type 1 diabetes patients in all four CD4+ subsets. At VDJ recombination sites, patients with type 1 diabetes made fewer insertions and deleted more nucleotides, a pattern implying thymic rearrangement abnormalities. The naive, central memory and regulatory TCRB repertoires appeared to resemble one another more closely among patients than among healthy donors.

The entire isolated RNA was reverse transcribed using the High Capacity cDNA Reverse Transcription Kit, and thus expressed TCRB transcripts were sequenced. Deep immunoSEQ sequencing was applied to naive, central memory and regulatory T cell samples, giving an average of around 3.8 million total reads per sample. Sorted cells were lysed in RLT buffer and RNA was extracted with DNase-treated RNeasy Micro or Mini kits, depending on cell number. To prevent cross-contamination, each cell subset was processed individually, whereas patient and healthy donor samples were processed jointly. Using the immunoSEQ multiplex PCR, TCRB sequences were amplified from cDNA into 87-bp fragments spanning the CDR3 region. Amplicons were sequenced on the Illumina HiSeq platform. The study's processing was this. PCR bias was corrected computationally using synthetic template baselines, and reads within Hamming distance 2 were collapsed, with unmergeable singletons discarded. Reads were aligned to IMGT to assign V, D and J genes, CDR3 length, and insertions or deletions at six rearrangement sites. Within each subset, clonotype counts were normalized to sorted cell number, and only after that were true diversity and Gini coefficients computed with the tcR R package. Repertoire sharing was quantified using the overlap coefficient calculated on TCRB nucleotide sequences. Out-of-frame TCRB sequences from naive cells were analyzed to stand in for the pre-selection repertoire. TCRdb stores this immuneACCESS table with in-frame sequences only. Part of the clones is absent; in the studies checked, under half of the shortfall reflects unresolved V genes, and no reason is known for the rest. The DNA was the basis for D and trimming; V, J and clone size are from that table. The sample includes roughly 610,000 clones, with about a sixth observed a single time. The ten largest clones take up under 0.095% of the sample.

Each donor gave one peripheral blood draw, averaging roughly 120 mL, which was collected into heparinised tubes. A BD FACSAria II and a panel including CD45RO, CCR7, CD25, CD127, CD95 and CD27 were used to sort naive, central memory, regulatory and stem cell-like memory CD4+ T cells. A purity above 95% was achieved for all sorted populations. PBMCs were separated immediately by Lymphoprep density gradient centrifugation and were stained directly, without being cultured. So that batch effects would be minimized, each experiment stained and sorted samples in pairs, pairing one healthy donor with one patient.

The chain couples TRBV14 to TRBJ2-2, with an unclear D gene assignment. The source of this sequence is a man aged 18 to 30 in good health. Sequences were obtained from naive CD4+ T cells from blood. Sample cell subset or site, as interpreted from the label and publication: true naive CD4+ T cells. The sequenced DNA: TGTGCCAGCAGCCAAGATTATACCGGGGAGCTGTTTTTT. Protein translation: CASSQDYTGELFF. With the rest looked up from the reference TRBV14 and TRBJ2-2 genes rather than sequenced, the full variable domain is EAGVTQFPSHSVIEKGQTVTLRCDPISGHDNLYWYRRVMGKEIKFLLHFVKESKQDESGMPNNRFLAERTGGTYSTLKVQPAELEDSGVYFCASSQDYTGELFFGEGSRLTVL.